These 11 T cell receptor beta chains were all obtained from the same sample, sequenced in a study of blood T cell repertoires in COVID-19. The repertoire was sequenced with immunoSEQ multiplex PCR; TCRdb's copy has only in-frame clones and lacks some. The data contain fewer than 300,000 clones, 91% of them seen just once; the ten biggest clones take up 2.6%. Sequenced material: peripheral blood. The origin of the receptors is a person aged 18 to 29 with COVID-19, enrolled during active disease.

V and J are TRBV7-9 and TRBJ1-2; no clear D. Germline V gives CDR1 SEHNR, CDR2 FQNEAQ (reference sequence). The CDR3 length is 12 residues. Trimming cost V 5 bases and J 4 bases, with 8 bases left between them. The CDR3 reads CASSPVVYGYTF. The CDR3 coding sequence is TGTGCCAGCAGCCCAGTGGTCTATGGCTACACCTTC.

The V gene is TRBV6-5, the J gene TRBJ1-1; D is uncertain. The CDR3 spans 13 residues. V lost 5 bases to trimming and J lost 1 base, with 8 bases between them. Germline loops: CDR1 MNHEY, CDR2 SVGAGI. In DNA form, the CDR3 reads TGTGCCAGCAGTCCGACAACGAACACTGAAGCTTTCTTT. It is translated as CASSPTTNTEAFF.

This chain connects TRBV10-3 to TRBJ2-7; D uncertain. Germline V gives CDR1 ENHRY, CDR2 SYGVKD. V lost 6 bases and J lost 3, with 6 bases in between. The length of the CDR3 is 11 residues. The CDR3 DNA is TGTGCCATCAGCATCAACTACGAGCAGTACTTC. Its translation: CAISINYEQYF.

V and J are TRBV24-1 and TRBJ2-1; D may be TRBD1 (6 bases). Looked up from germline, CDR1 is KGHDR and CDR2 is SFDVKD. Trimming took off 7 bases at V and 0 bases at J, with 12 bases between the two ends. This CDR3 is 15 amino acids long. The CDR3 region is CATSGVDSSYNEQFF. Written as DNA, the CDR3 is TGTGCCACCAGCGGGGTGGACAGCTCCTACAATGAGCAGTTCTTC.

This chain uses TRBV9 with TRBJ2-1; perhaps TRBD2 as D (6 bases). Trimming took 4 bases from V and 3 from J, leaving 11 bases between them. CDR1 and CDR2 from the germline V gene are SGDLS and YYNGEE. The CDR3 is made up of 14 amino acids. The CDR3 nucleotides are TGTGCCAGCAGCCCCCTCGGGGGCTACAATGAGCAGTTCTTC. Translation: CASSPLGGYNEQFF.

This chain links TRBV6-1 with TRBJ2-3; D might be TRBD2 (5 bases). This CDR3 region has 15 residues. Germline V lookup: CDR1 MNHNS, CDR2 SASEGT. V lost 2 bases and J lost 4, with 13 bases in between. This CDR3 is CASSEWVGEADTQYF. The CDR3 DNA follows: TGTGCCAGCAGTGAATGGGTGGGAGAGGCAGATACGCAGTATTTT.

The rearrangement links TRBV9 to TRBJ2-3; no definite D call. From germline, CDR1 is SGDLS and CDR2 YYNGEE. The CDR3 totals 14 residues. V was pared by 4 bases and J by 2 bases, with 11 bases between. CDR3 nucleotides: TGTGCCAGCAGCCCTCACACGTCCACAGATACGCAGTATTTT. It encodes CASSPHTSTDTQYF.

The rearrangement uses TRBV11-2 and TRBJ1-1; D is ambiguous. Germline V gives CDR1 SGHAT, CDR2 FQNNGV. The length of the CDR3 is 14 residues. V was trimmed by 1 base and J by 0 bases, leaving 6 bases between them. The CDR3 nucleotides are TGTGCCAGCAGCTTAGGCCAGATGAACACTGAAGCTTTCTTT. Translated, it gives CASSLGQMNTEAFF.

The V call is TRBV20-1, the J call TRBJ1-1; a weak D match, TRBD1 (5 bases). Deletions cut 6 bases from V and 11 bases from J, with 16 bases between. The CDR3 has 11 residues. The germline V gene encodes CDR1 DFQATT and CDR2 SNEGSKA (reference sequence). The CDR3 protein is CSALTGGRAFF. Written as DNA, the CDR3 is TGCAGTGCCTTAACCGGGGGAAGGGCTTTCTTT.

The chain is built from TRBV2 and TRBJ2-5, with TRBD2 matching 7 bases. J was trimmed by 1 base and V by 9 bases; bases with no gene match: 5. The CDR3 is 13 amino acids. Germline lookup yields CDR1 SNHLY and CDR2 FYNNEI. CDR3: CARGTNLQETQYF. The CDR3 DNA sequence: TGTGCCAGAGGGACTAATCTCCAAGAGACCCAGTACTTC.

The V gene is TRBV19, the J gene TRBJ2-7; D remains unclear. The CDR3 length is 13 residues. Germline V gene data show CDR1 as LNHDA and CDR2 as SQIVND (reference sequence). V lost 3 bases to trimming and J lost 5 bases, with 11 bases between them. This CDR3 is CASSIRIANEQYF. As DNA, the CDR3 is TGTGCCAGTAGTATCAGGATCGCTAACGAGCAGTACTTC.